These T cell receptor beta chains were read from a single sample in a study of T-cell reconstitution after alpha-beta-depleted transplantation in children. TCRdb reanalysed the PCR reads using MiXCR and keeps one entry per CDR3 protein. The table lists around 300,000 distinct CDR3 sequences, 11% of them singletons. The specimen comprised peripheral blood, sampled 180 days after TCRalphabeta/CD19-depleted stem cell transplant. The origin of the receptors is a male patient aged 2-15 years who had a stem cell transplant for chronic granulomatous disease, so the T cells may come from the graft donor. Both conserved end residues are part of each CDR3. The order of the fields is D gene, J gene, V gene, clone size, CDR3 DNA, CDR3 protein. A D gene is named only where the DNA matches it firmly. Clone size is given for some rows only: seen once, a few or many times, or a class if the clone is expanded.

>-|TRBJ1-1|TRBV4-2|few
TGTGCCAGCAGCCAGGGGGTCCGGGGAACGAACACTGAAGCTTTCTTT
CASSQGVRGTNTEAFF
>-|TRBJ2-1|TRBV29-1|many
TGCAGCGTTCAACCATCAGGGCAGTTCTTC
CSVQPSGQFF
>TRBD2|TRBJ2-5|TRBV11-2|many
TGTGCCAGCAGCTTGCTAGCGGGAGGCCCTGGACAAGAGACCCAGTACTTC
CASSLLAGGPGQETQYF
>-|TRBJ2-7|TRBV10-3|many
TGTGCCATCAGTGAGTGGCGTCCCTACGAGCAGTACTTC
CAISEWRPYEQYF
>TRBD1|TRBJ2-6|TRBV12-3/TRBV12-4|many
TGTGCCAGCAGTTATGACAGGACAGGGCTCCTTGGGGCCAACGTCCTGACTTTC
CASSYDRTGLLGANVLTF
>-|TRBJ2-7|TRBV5-1|many
TGCGCCAGCAGCTTGGAAGCTCATCCCTACGAGCAGTACTTC
CASSLEAHPYEQYF
>TRBD1|TRBJ2-7|TRBV5-1|many
TGCGCCAGCAGCTTGGAGTACAGGGGTCGCCCTGCCTACGAGCAGTACTTC
CASSLEYRGRPAYEQYF
>-|TRBJ2-5|TRBV4-3|-
TGCGCCAGCAGCCACCGAATACAGAGCACTCAAGAGACCCAGTACTTC
CASSHRIQSTQETQYF
>-|TRBJ1-1|TRBV4-3|many
TGCGCCAGCAGCCCCGGGTGCACTGAAGCTTTCTTT
CASSPGCTEAFF
>-|TRBJ2-7|TRBV25-1|many
TGTGCCAGCAGTGTCGAGCAGTACTTC
CASSVEQYF
>-|TRBJ2-7|TRBV29-1|many
TGCAGCGTGGCAGGGGACTACGAGCAGTACTTC
CSVAGDYEQYF
>-|TRBJ2-7|TRBV4-2|few
TGTGCCAGCAGCCCGGGACGAAGGTTCCAGTACTTC
CASSPGRRFQYF
>TRBD2|TRBJ2-3|TRBV20-1|few
TGCAGTGCTAAGGTAGCGGGAGCCACAGATACGCAGTATTTT
CSAKVAGATDTQYF
>-|TRBJ2-5|TRBV12-3/TRBV12-4|many
TGTGCCAGCAGTCGTGACGGGGGGCTAAAGACCCAGTACTTC
CASSRDGGLKTQYF
>TRBD1|TRBJ2-3|TRBV19|many
TGTGCCAGTAGTATAGGGTTCGGGACAGCCTCAGATACGCAGTATTTT
CASSIGFGTASDTQYF
>TRBD2|TRBJ2-1|TRBV4-1|many
TGCGCCAGCAGCCCCCTAGGGCGGGGGGGCTACAATGAGCAGTTCTTC
CASSPLGRGGYNEQFF
>-|TRBJ1-2|TRBV29-1|many
TGCAGCGCCGTGACCCGGAGTGGCTACACCTTC
CSAVTRSGYTF
>TRBD1|TRBJ1-2|TRBV18|-
TGTGCCAGCTCACCAAAAGCTGGGACAGGGTTAAAGAGCTACACCTTC
CASSPKAGTGLKSYTF
>TRBD1|TRBJ1-1|TRBV12-3/TRBV12-4|many
TGTGCCAGCAGTCCCTGGACAGGGAACACTGAAGCTTTCTTT
CASSPWTGNTEAFF
>TRBD2|TRBJ2-1|TRBV12-3/TRBV12-4|many
TGTGCCAGCAGTCCTATAACTAGCGGGGGTGAGCAGTTCTTC
CASSPITSGGEQFF
>TRBD1|TRBJ2-4|TRBV12-3/TRBV12-4|many
TGTGCCAGCAGTCCGGGACAGGCCGCCAAAAACATTCAGTACTTC
CASSPGQAAKNIQYF
>TRBD1|TRBJ1-1|TRBV11-2|many
TGTGCCAGCAGCTTGAGGGACAGACTTAACACTGAAGCTTTCTTT
CASSLRDRLNTEAFF
>TRBD1|TRBJ2-7|TRBV27|many
TGTGCCAGCAGCCTTGGGACAGGGGGTGGTTGGGAGCAGTACTTC
CASSLGTGGGWEQYF
>-|TRBJ1-1|TRBV19|-
TGTGCCATACTGATGGGGGTTCCCGGCGGAGCTTTCTTT
CAILMGVPGGAFF
>TRBD2|TRBJ2-5|TRBV7-2|-
TGTGCCAGCAGCTTAGCCACTAGCGGGCAAGAGACCCAGTACTTC
CASSLATSGQETQYF